Listed below are T cell receptor beta chains from one sample, sequenced in a study of human T cells and chemical hapten exposure. MiXCR, applied by TCRdb to the RACE reads, yields one record per CDR3 protein. The sample consists of about 380,000 distinct CDR3 sequences, 5.1% of them appearing once. The material sequenced was whole blood, taken in connection with sensitization to the hapten diphenylcyclopropenone (DPC). The receptors shown here come from a woman aged 50 to 65 with alopecia areata. Some clones in this sample may be carry-over from other donors' samples. Each CDR3 is given with its conserved first and last residue. A D gene is named only where the DNA matches it firmly. Size values are once, few and many counts, or a class for expanded clones, and some rows have none.

CASNPTVRGELFF	TGTGCCAGCAACCCGACAGTGAGAGGGGAGCTGTTTTTT	NA	NA	TRBV6-6	TRBJ2-2
CASSLGSGLNTGELFF	TGTGCCAGCAGTTTGGGTAGCGGACTTAACACCGGGGAGCTGTTTTTT	NA	many	TRBV12-3/TRBV12-4	TRBJ2-2
CSVGAENTGELFF	TGCAGCGTTGGGGCAGAGAACACCGGGGAGCTGTTTTTT	NA	few	TRBV29-1	TRBJ2-2
CSAGVAWEQYF	TGCAGCGCCGGGGTTGCTTGGGAGCAGTACTTC	NA	many	TRBV29-1	TRBJ2-7
CSVAGKQGTDTQYF	TGCAGCGTTGCGGGTAAACAGGGTACAGATACGCAGTATTTT	NA	many	TRBV29-1	TRBJ2-3
CASSLVKGQGRNEQFF	TGCGCCAGCAGCTTGGTAAAGGGACAGGGACGCAATGAGCAGTTCTTC	TRBD1	many	TRBV5-1	TRBJ2-1
CASSSSGSGSYEQYF	TGCGCCAGCAGCTCGAGCGGGAGTGGTTCCTACGAGCAGTACTTC	TRBD2	many	TRBV5-1	TRBJ2-7
CASSPAGRNTEAFF	TGTGCCAGCTCACCAGCGGGGCGAAACACTGAAGCTTTCTTT	NA	NA	TRBV18	TRBJ1-1
CASSYGSVLVFF	TGTGCCAGCAGTTACGGTTCCGTGTTGGTGTTTTTT	NA	many	TRBV6-6	TRBJ1-4
CASSQDKGLAGGEQYF	TGCGCCAGCAGCCAAGATAAAGGACTAGCGGGAGGCGAGCAGTACTTC	TRBD2	few	TRBV4-3	TRBJ2-7
CASSDAGNTDTQYF	TGCGCCAGCAGTGATGCGGGAAACACAGATACGCAGTATTTT	NA	few	TRBV10-1	TRBJ2-3
CASSSIMTVYEQYF	TGTGCCAGCAGTTCAATTATGACAGTTTACGAGCAGTACTTC	NA	few	TRBV12-3/TRBV12-4	TRBJ2-7
CSVEEQGGQPQHF	TGCAGCGTTGAAGAACAGGGTGGGCAGCCCCAGCATTTT	NA	many	TRBV29-1	TRBJ1-5
CASRPEAFF	TGCGCCAGCAGACCCGAAGCTTTCTTT	NA	NA	TRBV23-1	TRBJ1-1
CSALGGGGYEQYF	TGCAGTGCCCTGGGGGGCGGGGGCTACGAGCAGTACTTC	NA	many	TRBV20-1	TRBJ2-7
CASSQEGTIYNEQFF	TGCGCCAGCAGCCAAGAGGGGACTATCTACAATGAGCAGTTCTTC	TRBD2	few	TRBV4-1	TRBJ2-1
CASSEDQTGGRTEAFF	TGTGCCAGCAGCGAAGACCAGACAGGGGGCAGGACTGAAGCTTTCTTT	TRBD1	many	TRBV9	TRBJ1-1
CSASQDSSNQPQHF	TGCAGTGCTAGTCAGGACAGTAGCAATCAGCCCCAGCATTTT	NA	many	TRBV20-1	TRBJ1-5
CASWWETEAFF	TGTGCCTCATGGTGGGAAACTGAAGCTTTCTTT	NA	few	TRBV7-9	TRBJ1-1
CASSLGEGLNTEAFF	TGCGCCAGCAGCTTAGGTGAAGGCCTGAACACTGAAGCTTTCTTT	NA	NA	TRBV5-1	TRBJ1-1
CASTALGQGMETQYF	TGTGCCAGCACTGCGCTTGGACAGGGGATGGAGACCCAGTACTTC	TRBD1	few	TRBV2	TRBJ2-5
CASSKWRALNSPLHF	TGTGCCAGCAGCAAATGGCGGGCACTTAATTCACCCCTCCACTTT	NA	NA	TRBV21-1	TRBJ1-6
CASTTGSLYEQYF	TGTGCCAGCACCACCGGGAGCCTCTACGAGCAGTACTTC	NA	many	TRBV6-5	TRBJ2-7
CASSLSTEENTEAFF	TGTGCCAGCAGCCTATCGACAGAGGAAAACACTGAAGCTTTCTTT	NA	many	TRBV4-2	TRBJ1-1
CASIQWGTEVSGYTF	TGTGCCAGCATTCAGTGGGGGACAGAGGTCAGCGGCTACACCTTC	TRBD1	many	TRBV7-9	TRBJ1-2
CASVGAQPYEQYF	TGTGCCAGCGTGGGAGCCCAGCCCTACGAGCAGTACTTC	NA	NA	TRBV28	TRBJ2-7
CASSIEVGPGELFF	TGTGCCAGTAGTATAGAAGTCGGACCCGGGGAGCTGTTTTTT	NA	few	TRBV19	TRBJ2-2
CASRRRVEAFF	TGTGCCAGCAGACGCAGGGTGGAGGCTTTCTTT	NA	many	TRBV7-2	TRBJ1-1
CATKGERANRNEQFF	TGTGCCACCAAGGGGGAGCGGGCCAATCGGAATGAGCAGTTCTTC	NA	many	TRBV7-2	TRBJ2-1
CASGPEARLGAFF	TGTGCTAGTGGGCCGGAAGCCCGACTAGGGGCTTTCTTT	NA	NA	TRBV12-5	TRBJ1-1
CASKTSRGQRSPLHF	TGTGCCAGCAAAACTTCCAGGGGGCAACGATCACCCCTCCACTTT	TRBD1	few	TRBV12-3/TRBV12-4	TRBJ1-6
CASSLGAGANVLTF	TGTGCCAGCAGTTTGGGGGCTGGGGCCAACGTCCTGACTTTC	NA	many	TRBV12-3/TRBV12-4	TRBJ2-6
CASTADDTDTQYF	TGCGCCAGCACCGCGGACGACACAGATACGCAGTATTTT	NA	many	TRBV5-1	TRBJ2-3